Sequencing of this T cell receptor beta chain was carried out in a study of CD8 T cells in ankylosing spondylitis. Regarding the study as a whole: Clones that were linked to disease were CD8+ and were relatively rare in peripheral blood. What seemed typical of ankylosing spondylitis blood was a TCR beta motif built from several highly homologous variants. Disease-associated clones were reportedly significantly overrepresented in matched ankylosing spondylitis synovial fluid.

This clonotype has just a few counts. Its antigen is not identified. Each CDR3 protein is one row after TCRdb ran MiXCR on the 5' RACE reads. Seen here are 100,000 to 150,000 distinct CDR3 sequences, roughly 9% observed once, and the top ten hold 3.3%. This sequence originates from a male donor with ankylosing spondylitis or in good health (not recorded which). Material for sequencing was blood, either unsorted or a sorted T cell fraction (not recorded which).

The CDR3 sequence: CASSRYAGGTSGRVSYEQYF. CDR3 bases: TGTGCCAGCAGCCGATATGCGGGCGGGACTAGCGGGAGGGTCTCCTACGAGCAGTACTTC. V gene TRBV11-1 combines with J gene TRBJ2-7; 16 bases are shared with TRBD2. The CDR3 length is 20 residues. Losses at the gene ends were 5 bases for V and 0 bases for J; bases not matched to a gene: 13. The germline V gene has CDR1 SGHAT and CDR2 FQDESV (reference sequence).